Listed below are T cell receptor beta chains from one sample, sequenced in a study of shared clonotypes between healthy human individuals. Measured with immunoSEQ multiplex PCR; TCRdb has only the in-frame clones, and not every one. The sample carries over a million clones, roughly 96% recorded once. Sequenced sample: naive CD4+ T cells sorted from blood. These receptors originate from a man aged 25-45 years in good health. CDR3s include the opening cysteine and the closing phenylalanine or tryptophan. D genes are given only for firm matches. Part of the rows lack a size; the others show once, few, many or a class for expanded clones.

D gene	V gene	J gene	clone size	CDR3 protein
TRBD1	TRBV6-1	TRBJ1-2	.	CASSEMEGAHYGYTF
TRBD2	TRBV4-3	TRBJ2-1	.	CASSQVLGTSAINEQFF
TRBD1	TRBV25-1	TRBJ2-2	.	CASSAGQGTGELFF
.	TRBV7-9	TRBJ1-1	once	CASSPGSDTEAFF
.	TRBV15	TRBJ1-1	.	CATSRDLGNTEAFF
TRBD1	TRBV6-1	TRBJ2-7	.	CASSESGDRVLEQYF
TRBD2	TRBV28	TRBJ2-2	.	CASSSWTSGVGELFF
.	TRBV2	TRBJ1-4	.	CASIRMGGNEKLFF
.	TRBV19	TRBJ2-1	.	CASSIQGGYEQFF
TRBD2	TRBV11-3	TRBJ2-5	.	CASSLAREGTQYF
.	TRBV10-2	TRBJ1-3	.	CASSPGYSGNTIYF
.	TRBV7-9	TRBJ2-1	once	CASSLAGSMIDEQFF
TRBD1	TRBV9	TRBJ2-1	.	CASSPTGDSYNEQFF
TRBD2	TRBV28	TRBJ2-1	.	CASSLKTSANEQFF
TRBD2	TRBV7-2	TRBJ2-1	.	CASSLELARNEQFF
.	TRBV10-3	TRBJ2-1	.	CAISESRDMWQFF
.	TRBV7-6	TRBJ1-3	.	CASSLTAIPLSGNTIYF
TRBD2	TRBV27	TRBJ2-7	.	CASSFGGRSYEQYF
.	TRBV11-2	TRBJ1-2	.	CASSYLGAGDGPSF
TRBD1	TRBV5-5	TRBJ1-5	.	CASSLTGDQPQHF
.	TRBV28	TRBJ2-7	once	CASSGPASYEQYF
TRBD2	TRBV14	TRBJ2-7	.	CASSRISGRGDNPYEQYF
.	TRBV7-2	TRBJ1-2	.	CASSSTRGPNYGYTF
TRBD1	TRBV7-2	TRBJ1-4	.	CASSLGPTGGSYEKLFF
.	TRBV29-1	TRBJ2-3	.	CSVAVTSTDTQYF
TRBD1	TRBV6-6	TRBJ2-5	.	CASRSGTGGPETQYF
.	TRBV28	TRBJ1-1	.	CASSQEWGAFF
.	TRBV5-4	TRBJ2-5	.	CASSSYVGGTAQETQYF
TRBD2	TRBV7-7	TRBJ2-2	.	CASSPFAGGNTGELFF
TRBD1	TRBV5-1	TRBJ2-7	.	CASSLWWLGMTGSDTYEQYF
.	TRBV5-1	TRBJ1-1	.	CASSFSRTGGTEAFF
.	TRBV12-5	TRBJ2-2	.	CASGLVSGAGLNTGELFF
TRBD1	TRBV5-1	TRBJ2-7	.	CASSQTGAYEQYF
.	TRBV6-6	TRBJ1-3	.	CASSSDTSSGNTIYF
TRBD1	TRBV6-1	TRBJ2-1	.	CASSEALQGAHEQFF
.	TRBV4-1	TRBJ2-1	.	CASSTHNEQFF
.	TRBV6-1	TRBJ1-2	.	CASARSIGYTF
.	TRBV5-6	TRBJ1-2	once	CASSLGGPGARFLGYGYTF
TRBD1	TRBV19	TRBJ2-5	.	CASSITGAIVTGTGPETQYF
.	TRBV21-1	TRBJ2-2	.	CASSKLAGAVGELFF
.	TRBV5-1	TRBJ2-1	.	CASSSPGSSYNEQFF
.	TRBV6-6	TRBJ2-1	.	CALRLQGGAEQFF
.	TRBV5-1	TRBJ1-1	.	CASSLGGLTAEAFF
TRBD1	TRBV18	TRBJ1-3	.	CASSQSQGDSGNTIYF
.	TRBV4-1	TRBJ2-7	.	CASSQGEARYEQYF
TRBD2	TRBV28	TRBJ2-1	.	CASSSGTGLAGVNEQFF
TRBD1	TRBV5-4	TRBJ2-5	.	CASSFARQGGQETQYF
TRBD2	TRBV5-4	TRBJ2-2	.	CASSLTSGRDTGELFF
.	TRBV28	TRBJ1-2	.	CASSYPGAANYGYTF
TRBD1	TRBV5-1	TRBJ2-5	.	CASSQGQGPETQYF
.	TRBV7-2	TRBJ1-5	.	CASSSLWSGRSNQPQHF
TRBD1	TRBV6-1	TRBJ2-7	.	CASSGTGSSYEQYF
.	TRBV4-1	TRBJ2-7	.	CASSPATGVSRQYF
.	TRBV9	TRBJ2-3	once	CASSVGGAGGTDTQYF
.	TRBV29-1	TRBJ2-7	.	CSAAPAGNSYEQYF
.	TRBV6-1	TRBJ1-2	.	CASSETGRRGYTF
.	TRBV10-2	TRBJ2-2	.	CASRGDYLNTGELFF
TRBD1	TRBV6-5	TRBJ1-2	once	CASSYGDRVYGYTF